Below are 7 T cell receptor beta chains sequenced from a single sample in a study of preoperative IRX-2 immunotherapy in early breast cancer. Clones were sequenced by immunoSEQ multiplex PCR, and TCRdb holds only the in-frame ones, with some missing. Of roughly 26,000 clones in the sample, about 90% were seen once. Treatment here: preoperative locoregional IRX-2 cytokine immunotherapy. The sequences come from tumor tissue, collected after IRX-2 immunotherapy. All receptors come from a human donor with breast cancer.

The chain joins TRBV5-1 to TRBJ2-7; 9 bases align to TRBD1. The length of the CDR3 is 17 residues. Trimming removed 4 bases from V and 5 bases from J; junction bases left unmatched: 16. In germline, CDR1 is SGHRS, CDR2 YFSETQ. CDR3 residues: CASSDRDRDVGWHEQYF. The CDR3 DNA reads TGCGCCAGCAGCGACCGGGACAGGGATGTTGGCTGGCACGAGCAGTACTTC.

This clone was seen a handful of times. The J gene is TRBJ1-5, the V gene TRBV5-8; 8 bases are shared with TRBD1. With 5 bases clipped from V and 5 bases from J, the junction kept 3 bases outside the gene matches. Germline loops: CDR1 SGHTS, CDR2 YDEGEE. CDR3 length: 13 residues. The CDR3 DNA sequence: TGTGCCAGCAGACAGGGGGAAGATCAGCCCCAGCATTTT. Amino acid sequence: CASRQGEDQPQHF.

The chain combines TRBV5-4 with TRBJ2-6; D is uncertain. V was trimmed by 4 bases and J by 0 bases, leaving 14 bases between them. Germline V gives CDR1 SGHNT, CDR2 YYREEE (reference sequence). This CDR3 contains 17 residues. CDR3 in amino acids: CASSQGGRSSGANVLTF. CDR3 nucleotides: TGTGCCAGCAGCCAAGGTGGTCGGAGCTCTGGGGCCAACGTCCTGACTTTC.

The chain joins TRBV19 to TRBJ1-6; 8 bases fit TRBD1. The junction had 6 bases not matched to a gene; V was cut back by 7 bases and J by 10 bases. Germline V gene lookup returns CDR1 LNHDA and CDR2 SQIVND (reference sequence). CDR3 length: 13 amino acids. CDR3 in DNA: TGTGCCAGTAATGGACAGGGATACTCACCCCTCCACTTT. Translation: CASNGQGYSPLHF.

The CDR3 region is CASSGGPDLEKLFF. The CDR3 nucleotides read TGTGCCAGCTCGGGGGGGCCGGATCTTGAAAAACTGTTTTTT. This chain uses TRBV11-3 with TRBJ1-4; the D gene is possibly TRBD1 (6 bases). The V end was cut by 8 bases, the J end by 7 bases, with 17 bases between. This CDR3 contains 14 residues. Germline CDR1 and CDR2: SGHNT and YENEEA.

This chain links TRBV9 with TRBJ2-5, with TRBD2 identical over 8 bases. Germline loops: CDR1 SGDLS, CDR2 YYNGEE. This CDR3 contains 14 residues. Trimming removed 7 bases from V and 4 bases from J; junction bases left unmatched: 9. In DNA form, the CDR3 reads TGTGCCAGCGGCCGACAGGCGGGAGGAGAGACCCAGTACTTC. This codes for CASGRQAGGETQYF. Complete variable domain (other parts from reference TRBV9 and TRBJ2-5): DSGVTQTPKHLITATGQRVTLRCSPRSGDLSVYWYQQSLDQGLQFLIQYYNGEERAKGNILERFSAQQFPDLHSELNLSSLELGDSALYFCASGRQAGGETQYFGPGTRLLVL.

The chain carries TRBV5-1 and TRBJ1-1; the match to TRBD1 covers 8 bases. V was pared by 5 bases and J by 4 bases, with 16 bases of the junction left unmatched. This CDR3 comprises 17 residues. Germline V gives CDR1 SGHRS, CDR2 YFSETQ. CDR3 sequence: CASRIEQGDRFSTEAFF. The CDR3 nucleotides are TGCGCCAGCAGAATAGAACAGGGGGATAGGTTCAGCACTGAAGCTTTCTTT.